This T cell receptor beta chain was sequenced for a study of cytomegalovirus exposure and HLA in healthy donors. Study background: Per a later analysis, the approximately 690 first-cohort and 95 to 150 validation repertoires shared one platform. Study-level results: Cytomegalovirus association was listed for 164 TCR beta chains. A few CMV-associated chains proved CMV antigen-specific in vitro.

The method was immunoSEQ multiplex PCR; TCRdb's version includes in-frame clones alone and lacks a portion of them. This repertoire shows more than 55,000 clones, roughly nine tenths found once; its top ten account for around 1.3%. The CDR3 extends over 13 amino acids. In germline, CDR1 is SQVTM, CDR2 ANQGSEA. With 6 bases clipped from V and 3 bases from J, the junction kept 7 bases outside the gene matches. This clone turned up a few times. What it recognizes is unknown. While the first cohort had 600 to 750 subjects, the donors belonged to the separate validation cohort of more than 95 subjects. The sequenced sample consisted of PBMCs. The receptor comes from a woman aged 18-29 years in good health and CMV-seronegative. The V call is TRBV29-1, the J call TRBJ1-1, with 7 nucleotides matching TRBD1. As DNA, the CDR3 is TGCAGCGTCCACAGGGGCGGGGACACTGAAGCTTTCTTT. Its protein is CSVHRGGDTEAFF.